Listed here are 32 T cell receptor beta chains from one sample, sequenced in a study of response to subunit inactivated influenza vaccine. TCRdb re-called the RT-PCR reads with MiXCR, one entry per CDR3 protein. The sample gives 400,000 to 650,000 distinct CDR3 sequences, approximately 7.7% of which show up once; less than 15% is in the top ten. The specimen comprised PBMCs from blood, sampled around 2 years after vaccination. These receptors were obtained from a man aged 50 to 69 who received an inactivated influenza vaccine.

There are a few counts of this clonotype. V is TRBV20-1 and J is TRBJ1-2, with D perhaps TRBD1 (6 bases). This CDR3 comprises 13 residues. Germline CDR1 DFQATT, CDR2 SNEGSKA (reference sequence). Trimming left V 6 bases short and J 2 bases short, with 13 bases between. In nucleotides, the CDR3 is TGCAGTGCATGGGGGGCACCGAACTATGGCTACACCTTC. Translated: CSAWGAPNYGYTF.

The chain links TRBV29-1 to TRBJ2-7; TRBD1 agrees at 7 bases. The V and J ends lost 6 bases and 6 bases, in that order; junction bases with no gene match: 14. Germline-derived CDR1 and CDR2 are SQVTM and ANQGSEA. The CDR3 length is 14 residues. The CDR3 loop reads CSVRSRTGASEQYF. As DNA, the CDR3 is TGCAGCGTCCGCTCCAGGACAGGCGCCTCCGAGCAGTACTTC.

The V and J genes are TRBV5-1 and TRBJ2-7, with a possible D match to TRBD2 (6 bases). The germline V gene encodes CDR1 SGHRS and CDR2 YFSETQ. The ends were cut back, 3 bases at V and 7 bases at J, with 20 bases in the middle. The CDR3 has 15 amino acids. The CDR3 DNA reads TGCGCCAGCAGCTACCAACTAGCCACCGGGTGGGAGCAGTACTTC. This codes for CASSYQLATGWEQYF.

The sample holds many counts of this clonotype. The chain employs TRBV5-1 and TRBJ2-7; 9 positions match TRBD1. Germline V lookup: CDR1 SGHRS, CDR2 YFSETQ. This CDR3 spans 14 amino acids. V was clipped by 4 bases and J by 5 bases; unmatched bases: 7. CDR3 sequence: CASSSGTGPNEQYF. The DNA for the CDR3 is TGCGCCAGCAGCAGCGGGACAGGGCCTAACGAGCAGTACTTC.

This clonotype showed up just a few times. The chain combines TRBV27 with TRBJ2-7, with D possibly TRBD1 on 6 matching bases. Looked up from germline, CDR1 is MNHEY and CDR2 is SMNVEV (reference sequence). With 0 bases removed from V and 0 bases from J, the gap between germline ends came to 12 bases. The CDR3 totals 16 residues. CDR3 loop: CASSLSDRVVSYEQYF. The CDR3 nucleotides are TGTGCCAGCAGTTTATCGGACAGAGTTGTCTCCTACGAGCAGTACTTC.

This sequence joins TRBV6-5 and TRBJ2-7, with 7 nucleotides matching TRBD1. CDR1 MNHEY and CDR2 SVGAGI come from the germline V gene. This CDR3 spans 14 amino acids. V lost 2 bases and J lost 3; bases outside the gene matches: 4. CDR3 sequence (DNA): TGTGCCAGCAGTTACCACGGGACAGACTACGAGCAGTACTTC. Its protein product is CASSYHGTDYEQYF.

V gene TRBV7-2 combines with J gene TRBJ1-1; no clear D. This CDR3 contains 15 residues. Trimming stripped 3 bases from V and 2 bases from J, with 13 bases between. The germline V gene encodes CDR1 SGHTA and CDR2 FQGNSA. CDR3 sequence: CASSLGRTINTEAFF. In DNA form, the CDR3 reads TGTGCCAGCAGCTTGGGCAGGACTATAAACACTGAAGCTTTCTTT. Together with reference TRBV7-2 and TRBJ1-1, the CDR3 gives the full variable domain: GAGVSQSPSNKVTEKGKDVELRCDPISGHTALYWYRQSLGQGLEFLIYFQGNSAPDKSGLPSDRFSAERTGGSVSTLTIQRTQQEDSAVYLCASSLGRTINTEAFFGQGTRLTVV.

This clonotype was observed many times. The chain recombines TRBV5-1 with TRBJ2-3; perhaps TRBD1 as D (6 bases). Germline V gives CDR1 SGHRS, CDR2 YFSETQ. V lost 4 bases and J lost 4, with 10 bases in between. This CDR3 is built from 13 residues. This CDR3 reads CASSDPGADTQYF. CDR3 in DNA: TGCGCCAGCAGCGACCCAGGGGCAGATACGCAGTATTTT.

The chain links TRBV12-3 or TRBV12-4 to TRBJ2-7, with D possibly matching TRBD1 (5 bases). The CDR3 sequence is 14 residues long. Trimming took off 3 bases at V and 6 bases at J, with 15 bases between the two ends. For the CDR3, the DNA is TGTGCCAGCAGTTTGAATATAGGGGTCGGCGAGCAGTACTTC. It encodes CASSLNIGVGEQYF.

This clonotype has a handful of counts. The chain joins TRBV6-9 to TRBJ2-3; the D call may be TRBD1 or TRBD2 (6 bases each). Per the germline V gene, CDR1 is MNHGY and CDR2 is SVAAGI. The CDR3 has 15 residues. V was trimmed by 10 bases and J by 1 base, leaving 18 bases between them. CDR3 amino acids: CATSYGGLGTDTQYF. Written as DNA, the CDR3 is TGTGCCACCTCCTACGGGGGCCTGGGCACAGATACGCAGTATTTT.

Many counts were recorded for this clonotype. This chain joins TRBV5-1 and TRBJ1-1; D unresolved. The V and J ends lost 0 bases and 8 bases respectively, with 14 bases between them. Germline V gene sequence: CDR1 SGHRS, CDR2 YFSETQ. The CDR3 contains 14 residues. The CDR3 DNA sequence: TGCGCCAGCAGCTTGGGGTCCGGACCTCTAGAAGCTTTCTTT. This sequence encodes CASSLGSGPLEAFF.

The chain couples TRBV29-1 to TRBJ2-4; D is possibly TRBD2 (6 bases). Germline CDR1 reads SQVTM; CDR2 reads ANQGSEA. The CDR3 loop spans 14 amino acids. Deletions cut 4 bases from V and 8 bases from J, with 18 bases between. The CDR3 bases are TGCAGCGTTGTGTACGGGGGAGAGGTAGACATTCAGTACTTC. Amino acids: CSVVYGGEVDIQYF.

The sample holds many counts of this clonotype. V is TRBV18 and J is TRBJ2-2; 9 positions agree with TRBD1. Germline values: CDR1 KGHSH, CDR2 LQKENI. The CDR3 is made up of 16 amino acids. The V gene end was trimmed by 3 bases and the J gene end by 3 bases; junction bases not matched to a gene: 5. The CDR3 nucleotides read TGTGCCAGCTCACCCCGGACAGGGGAGGACACCGGGGAGCTGTTTTTT. Encoded protein: CASSPRTGEDTGELFF.

V is TRBV2 and J is TRBJ1-2; 11 bases align to TRBD1. Trimming removed 2 bases from V and 4 bases from J; junction bases left unmatched: 6. The CDR3 has 16 residues. The V gene's germline CDR1 is SNHLY and CDR2 FYNNEI. Here the CDR3 DNA reads TGTGCCAGCAGTGAAATGTGGACAGGGGGCGCCTATGGCTACACCTTC. Translating it yields CASSEMWTGGAYGYTF. The full variable domain, with the rest looked up from reference TRBV2 and TRBJ1-2, is EPEVTQTPSHQVTQMGQEVILRCVPISNHLYFYWYRQILGQKVEFLVSFYNNEISEKSEIFDDQFSVERPDGSNFTLKIRSTKLEDSAMYFCASSEMWTGGAYGYTFGSGTRLTVV.

In its sample, this clonotype was seen many times. This chain uses TRBV10-3 with TRBJ1-1; no clear D. V was trimmed by 6 bases and J by 1 base, leaving 12 bases between them. CDR3 size: 14 residues. Germline values: CDR1 ENHRY, CDR2 SYGVKD. CDR3 region: CAIRGSAPNTEAFF. In DNA, the CDR3 is TGTGCCATCAGGGGCTCGGCCCCGAACACTGAAGCTTTCTTT.

This clonotype was observed a few times. The chain joins TRBV2 to TRBJ2-3; 8 bases map to TRBD1. This CDR3 has 15 amino acids. Unmatched junction bases numbered 8, after V lost 3 bases and J lost 6 bases. CDR1 and CDR2 (germline): SNHLY, FYNNEI. The CDR3 nucleotides are TGTGCCAGCAGTGACGTCACAGGGGGTCCGGATACGCAGTATTTT. This gives the protein CASSDVTGGPDTQYF. The entire variable domain, with the rest obtained from reference TRBV2 and TRBJ2-3, is as follows: EPEVTQTPSHQVTQMGQEVILRCVPISNHLYFYWYRQILGQKVEFLVSFYNNEISEKSEIFDDQFSVERPDGSNFTLKIRSTKLEDSAMYFCASSDVTGGPDTQYFGPGTRLTVL.

This chain links TRBV7-7 with TRBJ2-5, with 9 bases matching TRBD1. V lost 2 bases to trimming and J lost 5 bases; unmatched junction nucleotides: 6. The CDR3 spans 15 residues. CDR1 SSHAT and CDR2 FNYEAQ come from the germline V gene (reference sequence). CDR3 sequence reads: CASSLSGTGPETQYF. The CDR3 coding sequence is TGTGCCAGCAGCTTATCCGGGACAGGGCCGGAGACCCAGTACTTC.

This clonotype was observed a few times. This rearrangement joins TRBV12-3 or TRBV12-4 to TRBJ1-6; 9 bases match TRBD1. This CDR3 comprises 14 residues. Germline trimming cut 6 bases from V and 7 bases from J; bases unmatched to any gene: 4. CDR3 DNA: TGTGCCAGCAGCCCTACAGGGGGCAATTCACCCCTCCACTTT. It is translated as CASSPTGGNSPLHF.

This sequence joins TRBV18 and TRBJ2-2; D remains ambiguous. CDR3 length equals 16 residues. Trimming left V 1 base short and J 0 bases short, with 9 bases between. Looked up from germline, CDR1 is KGHSH and CDR2 is LQKENI. In DNA form, the CDR3 reads TGTGCCAGCTCACCACAGGGCAACGCGAACACCGGGGAGCTGTTTTTT. As protein: CASSPQGNANTGELFF.

Ten or more counts support this clonotype. The chain employs TRBV29-1 and TRBJ1-2; D possibly corresponds to TRBD1 (6 bases). Germline V CDR1 and CDR2: SQVTM, ANQGSEA. Between the trimmed V and J ends, which lost 5 bases and 2 bases, there was a span of 27 bases. The CDR3 is 18 residues long. The CDR3 nucleotides read TGCAGCGTTCCGACCCGGGGGCAGGGGAATGGTTTAAACTATGGCTACACCTTC. Amino acid sequence: CSVPTRGQGNGLNYGYTF.

This clonotype was picked up a small number of times. The chain is built from TRBV29-1 and TRBJ2-7; TRBD2 matches at 12 bases. V was clipped by 6 bases and J by 7 bases; unmatched bases: 7. The CDR3 covers 13 residues. CDR1 is SQVTM, CDR2 ANQGSEA, per germline. CDR3 nucleotides: TGCAGCGTCATGACTAGCGGGAGCCGGGAGCAGTACTTC. Amino acid sequence: CSVMTSGSREQYF.

A few counts support this clonotype. The chain joins TRBV14 to TRBJ1-2; 9 nucleotides align to TRBD1. Germline CDR1 SGHDN, CDR2 FVKESK. The CDR3 is 16 residues long. V shed 6 bases, J shed 3 bases, and the junction held 11 bases outside the gene matches. In DNA, the CDR3 is TGTGCCAGCAGTACCGGACAGGGGCTGAGGGACTATGGCTACACCTTC. Protein sequence: CASSTGQGLRDYGYTF.

CDR3 nucleotides: TGTGCCACCAGCAGAGATATCAGGGTGGGTGAAAAACTGTTTTTT. This sequence encodes CATSRDIRVGEKLFF. The chain is built from TRBV15 and TRBJ1-4; TRBD1 might be the D (5 bases). Germline V CDR1 and CDR2: LNHNV, YYDKDF (reference sequence). This CDR3 spans 15 amino acids. The V gene lost 0 bases and the J gene lost 7 bases, with 12 bases spanning the gap.

This clonotype appeared many times. The chain recombines TRBV7-6 with TRBJ2-2, with D tentatively TRBD1 (6 bases). Trimming shortened V by 5 bases and J by 5 bases, and 18 bases separated the two germline ends. This CDR3 region has 16 residues. CDR1 is SGHVS and CDR2 is FNYEAQ in the germline V gene. In DNA form, the CDR3 reads TGTGCCAGCAGCCCCGTCGGTCAGGGGTTTACCGGGGAGCTGTTTTTT. This sequence encodes CASSPVGQGFTGELFF.

About this clonotype itself: At one boundary the junction diverges from the germline segment, which might be a read error. The chain joins TRBV29-1 to TRBJ1-2; D remains unclear. In germline, CDR1 is SQVTM, CDR2 ANQGSEA. This CDR3 spans 12 amino acids. DNA for the CDR3: TGCAGCGTTGCCCCAAATAACCATGGCTACACCTTC. This translates into CSVAPNNHGYTF. The complete variable domain, with remaining parts taken from reference TRBV29-1 and TRBJ1-2, reads SAVISQKPSRDICQRGTSLTIQCQVDSQVTMMFWYRQQPGQSLTLIATANQGSEATYESGFVIDKFPISRPNLTFSTLTVSNMSPEDSSIYLCSVAPNNHGYTFGSGTRLTVV.

The V and J genes are TRBV4-3 and TRBJ2-5, with 7 bases that match TRBD2. The CDR3 has 15 amino acids. Trimming removed 4 bases from V and 2 bases from J; junction bases left unmatched: 7. Germline-derived CDR1 and CDR2 are LGHNA and YSLEER. CDR3 sequence reads: CASSPTLAKQETQYF. The CDR3 region has the DNA TGCGCCAGCAGCCCGACACTAGCGAAGCAAGAGACCCAGTACTTC.

This clonotype was detected a few times. This chain links TRBV12-3 or TRBV12-4 with TRBJ1-1; D unresolved. CDR3 size: 14 residues. Trimming removed 5 bases at V and 0 bases at J, with 10 bases between. The CDR3 is CASSPAGMNTEAFF. The CDR3, as DNA: TGTGCCAGCAGTCCAGCGGGGATGAACACTGAAGCTTTCTTT.

The chain links TRBV19 to TRBJ2-7; TRBD1 matches at 7 bases. This CDR3 has 16 residues. Trimming removed 5 bases from V and 0 bases from J; junction bases left unmatched: 10. The V gene's germline CDR1 is LNHDA and CDR2 SQIVND (reference sequence). Here the CDR3 reads CASSPGTVLSSYEQYF. The CDR3 DNA is TGTGCCAGTAGTCCCGGGACAGTGTTGAGCTCCTACGAGCAGTACTTC.

The rearrangement joins TRBV28 to TRBJ1-6; the D gene is possibly TRBD1 (6 bases). This CDR3 has 14 amino acids. V was shortened by 7 bases and J by 6 bases, with 13 bases between the two germline ends. Germline V gene data show CDR1 as MDHEN and CDR2 as SYDVKM. The CDR3 nucleotides read TGTGCCAGCACCTCCGGGACAAGTAATTCACCCCTCCACTTT. Translated: CASTSGTSNSPLHF.

This clonotype was found many times. The chain carries TRBV6-2 or TRBV6-3 and TRBJ1-5; D gene ambiguous. Trimming removed 7 bases at V and 2 bases at J, with 9 bases between. CDR1 MNHEY and CDR2 SVGEGT come from the germline V gene. CDR3 length equals 13 residues. DNA of the CDR3: TGTGCCAGCACCGACGGGGGCAATCAGCCCCAGCATTTT. Its protein product is CASTDGGNQPQHF.

A few counts support this clonotype. In DNA, the CDR3 is TGCGCCAGCAGCTTGGCGACCAACCGGGTAGAGACCCAGTACTTC. Residues: CASSLATNRVETQYF. The chain uses TRBV5-1 and TRBJ2-5; D not certain. CDR3 size: 15 residues. Trimming removed 0 bases at V and 4 bases at J, with 13 bases between. The V gene's germline CDR1 is SGHRS and CDR2 YFSETQ.

The gene calls are TRBV29-1 and TRBJ2-1, with D perhaps TRBD1 (5 bases). This CDR3 is 16 amino acids long. CDR1 and CDR2 from the germline V gene are SQVTM and ANQGSEA. The V end was cut by 6 bases, the J end by 7 bases, with 25 bases between. The CDR3 coding sequence is TGCAGCGTGGGAAGAAACAGGTTCCTTGAAAAAAATGAGCAGTTCTTC. It encodes CSVGRNRFLEKNEQFF.